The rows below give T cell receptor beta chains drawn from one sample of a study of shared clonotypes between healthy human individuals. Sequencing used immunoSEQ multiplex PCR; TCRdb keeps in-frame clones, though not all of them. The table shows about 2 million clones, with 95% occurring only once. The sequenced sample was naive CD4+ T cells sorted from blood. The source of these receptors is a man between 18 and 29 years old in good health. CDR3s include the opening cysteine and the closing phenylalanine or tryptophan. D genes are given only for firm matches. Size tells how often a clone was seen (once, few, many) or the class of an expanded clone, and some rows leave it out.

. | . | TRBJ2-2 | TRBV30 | CAWSSGPGELFF | TGTGCCTGGAGTTCAGGTCCCGGGGAGCTGTTTTTT
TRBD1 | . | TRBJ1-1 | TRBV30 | CAWTGGTGGAGAFF | TGTGCCTGGACTGGGGGGACAGGGGGCGCCGGGGCTTTCTTT
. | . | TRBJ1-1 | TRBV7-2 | CASSPEWGNTEAFF | TGTGCCAGCAGCCCTGAATGGGGGAACACTGAAGCTTTCTTT
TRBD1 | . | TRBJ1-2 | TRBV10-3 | CAISETGERYGYTF | TGTGCCATCAGTGAGACAGGGGAAAGGTATGGCTACACCTTC
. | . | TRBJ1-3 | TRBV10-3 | CAISDPKTGNTIYF | TGTGCCATCAGTGATCCCAAAACTGGAAACACCATATATTTT
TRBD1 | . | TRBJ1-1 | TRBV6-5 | CASSYRTGVFNTEAFF | TGTGCCAGCAGTTACCGGACAGGGGTCTTTAACACTGAAGCTTTCTTT
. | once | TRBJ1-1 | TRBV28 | CASSLLTRNTEAFF | TGTGCCAGCAGTTTATTGACAAGGAACACTGAAGCTTTCTTT
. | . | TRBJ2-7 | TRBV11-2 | CASSLVFGGSGEQYF | TGTGCCAGCAGCTTAGTTTTTGGGGGATCGGGCGAGCAGTACTTC
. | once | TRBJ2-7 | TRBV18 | CASSPQPTDSYEQYF | TGTGCCAGCTCACCACAACCGACAGACTCCTACGAGCAGTACTTC
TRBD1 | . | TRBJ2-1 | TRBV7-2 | CASSATGTGYNEQFF | TGTGCCAGCAGCGCAACCGGGACAGGTTACAATGAGCAGTTCTTC
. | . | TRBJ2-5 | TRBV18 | CASSPSLTGLETQYF | TGTGCCAGCTCACCATCGCTTACAGGGCTAGAGACCCAGTACTTC
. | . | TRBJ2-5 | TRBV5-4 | CASSLGRETQYF | TGTGCCAGCAGCTTGGGGAGGGAGACCCAGTACTTC
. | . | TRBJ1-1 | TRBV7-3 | CASSLGGLTMNTEAFF | TGTGCCAGCAGCTTAGGCGGACTGACCATGAACACTGAAGCTTTCTTT
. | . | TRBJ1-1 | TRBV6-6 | CASSYSTGRTEAFF | TGTGCCAGCAGTTATAGTACAGGCCGAACTGAAGCTTTCTTT
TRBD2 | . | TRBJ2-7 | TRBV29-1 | CSVGGTITYEQYF | TGCAGCGTGGGAGGGACTATTACCTACGAGCAGTACTTC
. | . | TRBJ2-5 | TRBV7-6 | CASSRVWDTRGETQYF | TGTGCCAGCAGCCGAGTGTGGGACACCCGTGGGGAGACCCAGTACTTC
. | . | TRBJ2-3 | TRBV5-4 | CATHRWSSNTDTQYF | TGTGCCACCCACCGGTGGTCCAGTAACACAGATACGCAGTATTTT
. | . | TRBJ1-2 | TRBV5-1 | CASSIGHRRNGYTF | TGCGCCAGCAGCATAGGACACCGACGGAATGGCTACACCTTC
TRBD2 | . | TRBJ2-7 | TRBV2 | CASSEPGLAGSYEQYF | TGTGCCAGCAGTGAACCCGGGCTAGCGGGGTCTTACGAGCAGTACTTC
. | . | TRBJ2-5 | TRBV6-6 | CASSLGHLKETQYF | TGTGCCAGCAGTCTGGGACATCTTAAAGAGACCCAGTACTTC
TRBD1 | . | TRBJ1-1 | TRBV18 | CASLLQAGGRTEAFF | TGTGCCAGCTTACTTCAGGCAGGGGGAAGAACTGAAGCTTTCTTT